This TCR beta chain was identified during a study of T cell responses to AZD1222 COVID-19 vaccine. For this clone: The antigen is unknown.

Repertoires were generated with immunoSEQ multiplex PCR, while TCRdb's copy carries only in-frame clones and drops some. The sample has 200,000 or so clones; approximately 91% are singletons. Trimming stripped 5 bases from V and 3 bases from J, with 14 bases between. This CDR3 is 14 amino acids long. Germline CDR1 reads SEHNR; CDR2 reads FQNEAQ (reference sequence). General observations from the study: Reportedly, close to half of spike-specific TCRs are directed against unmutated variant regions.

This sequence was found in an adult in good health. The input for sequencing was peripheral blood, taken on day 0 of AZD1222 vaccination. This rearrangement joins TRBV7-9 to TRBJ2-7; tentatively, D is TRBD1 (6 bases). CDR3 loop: CASSQAGTNYEQYF. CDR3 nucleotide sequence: TGTGCCAGCAGCCAAGCCGGGACAAACTACGAGCAGTACTTC.